This TCR beta chain was obtained from a study of CXCR3-negative and CXCR3-positive naive CD8 T cells. General study results and limits: Fresh PBMCs went into most assays, and CXCR3 expression partly declined after cryopreservation.

Triplicate roughly 300,000-cell sorts were made of each CD8+ T cell subset. UMI-tagged TRB cDNA libraries were built via 5' RACE. TCRdb reanalyzed the 5' RACE reads and collapses them to one entry per CDR3 protein, without DNA. Its table records about 24,000 distinct CDR3 sequences. Comment on this clonotype: The antigen is not known.

CDR3 length equals 17 residues. This clonotype was sampled from a human donor in good health. Some clones in this sample may be carry-over from other donors' samples. Specimen: naive CXCR3- CD8+ T cells from blood. Sample subset: CD45RO-CCR7+CD27+CD95- naive CD8+ T cells lacking CXCR3 (TNR3-). The V and J genes are TRBV21-1 and TRBJ2-7; TCRdb gives TRBD1 as the D gene, but with no DNA this cannot be confirmed. TRBV21-1 represents a pseudogene. The CDR3 sequence: CASSKEGRTEPFYEQYF.